This TCR beta chain came from a study of T-cell reconstitution after alpha-beta-depleted transplantation in children. Study findings and constraints: In some patients, recipient T cells and intrathymic progenitors surviving conditioning explained high day-60 diversity. After transplant, at about two months, alpha-beta T cells were reportedly derived from several hundred expanded graft clones. The authors attributed T-cell counts and diversity one year after transplant mostly to newly produced T cells.

The CDR3 extends over 17 amino acids. CDR1 and CDR2 (germline): SQVTM, ANQGSEA. V lost 6 bases and J lost 4; bases outside the gene matches: 13. As to this clonotype: What it recognizes is unknown.

The TCRbeta library was prepared with unique molecular identifiers. A single record per CDR3 protein comes from TCRdb applying MiXCR to the PCR reads. The sample lists some 310,000 distinct CDR3 sequences; approximately 23% were seen once. The receptor was isolated from a male patient aged 10-17 years who had a stem cell transplant for acute lymphoblastic leukemia, so the T cells may come from the graft donor. Sequenced material: PBMCs, mostly from graft donor cells, taken 180 days after TCRalphabeta/CD19-depleted stem cell transplant. J is TRBJ2-1 and V is TRBV29-1; TRBD1 agrees at 12 bases. The CDR3 loop reads CSVMGQGAAGGYNEQFF. As DNA, the CDR3 is TGCAGCGTCATGGGACAGGGGGCAGCCGGTGGGTACAATGAGCAGTTCTTC.